Listed below are T cell receptor beta chains from one sample, sequenced in a study of blood T cell repertoires in COVID-19. Assay: immunoSEQ multiplex PCR; the TCRdb copy retains only in-frame clones and omits some. Of 150,000 to 200,000 clones listed, around nine tenths are singletons. Sample: peripheral blood. Every receptor here comes from a man aged 35 to 55 with acute or convalescent COVID-19. Both conserved end residues are part of each CDR3. D genes are given only for firm matches. Expanded clones are given a class, and other clones once, few, many or no size at all.

abundance: .; len: 17; v_gene: TRBV4-1; j_gene: TRBJ1-2; d_gene: .; CDR3aa: CASSQVPGPLGGYGYTF; CDR3nt: TGCGCCAGCAGCCAAGTCCCTGGGCCCTTAGGAGGATATGGCTACACCTTC
abundance: .; len: 14; v_gene: TRBV5-1; j_gene: TRBJ2-1; d_gene: .; CDR3aa: CASSSALVNNEQFF; CDR3nt: TGCGCCAGCAGCTCCGCACTAGTTAACAATGAGCAGTTCTTC
abundance: .; len: 13; v_gene: TRBV5-4; j_gene: TRBJ2-7; d_gene: TRBD1; CDR3aa: CASSRDREQEQYF; CDR3nt: TGTGCCAGCAGCAGGGACAGGGAGCAAGAGCAGTACTTC
abundance: .; len: 15; v_gene: TRBV7-2; j_gene: TRBJ2-7; d_gene: TRBD2; CDR3aa: CASSFIAGGPSEQYF; CDR3nt: TGTGCCAGCAGCTTTATAGCGGGGGGCCCCAGCGAGCAGTACTTC
abundance: .; len: 13; v_gene: TRBV12-3/TRBV12-4; j_gene: TRBJ2-5; d_gene: TRBD1; CDR3aa: CASRGDSQETQYF; CDR3nt: TGTGCCAGCAGGGGGGACAGCCAAGAGACCCAGTACTTC
abundance: .; len: 16; v_gene: TRBV2; j_gene: TRBJ2-3; d_gene: TRBD2; CDR3aa: CASSPLLAGKRDTQYF; CDR3nt: TGTGCCAGCAGTCCCCTACTAGCGGGGAAGAGAGATACGCAGTATTTT
abundance: .; len: 13; v_gene: TRBV30; j_gene: TRBJ1-6; d_gene: TRBD1; CDR3aa: CAWGDSSRSPLHF; CDR3nt: TGTGCCTGGGGGGACAGTAGCCGGTCACCCCTCCACTTT
abundance: .; len: 14; v_gene: TRBV7-2; j_gene: TRBJ2-7; d_gene: .; CDR3aa: CASSPRGFRNEQYF; CDR3nt: TGTGCCAGCAGCCCCAGGGGTTTTAGAAACGAGCAGTACTTC
abundance: .; len: 16; v_gene: TRBV2; j_gene: TRBJ2-5; d_gene: TRBD2; CDR3aa: CASSEYTSESSKTQYF; CDR3nt: TGTGCCAGCAGTGAATATACTAGCGAGTCATCCAAGACCCAGTACTTC
abundance: few; len: 15; v_gene: TRBV27; j_gene: TRBJ1-6; d_gene: .; CDR3aa: CASRSKDSSNSPLHF; CDR3nt: TGTGCCAGCCGGTCCAAGGACAGCTCTAATTCACCCCTCCACTTT
abundance: once; len: 11; v_gene: TRBV6-5; j_gene: TRBJ2-3; d_gene: .; CDR3aa: CASTTGDTQYF; CDR3nt: TGTGCCAGCACCACGGGGGATACGCAGTATTTT
abundance: once; len: 12; v_gene: TRBV12-3/TRBV12-4; j_gene: TRBJ1-1; d_gene: .; CDR3aa: CASSFRVTEAFF; CDR3nt: TGTGCCAGCAGTTTCAGGGTCACTGAAGCTTTCTTT
abundance: .; len: 17; v_gene: TRBV5-6; j_gene: TRBJ1-2; d_gene: TRBD1; CDR3aa: CASSHLSRQGDNYGYTF; CDR3nt: TGTGCCAGCAGCCACCTTAGCCGACAGGGAGATAACTATGGCTACACCTTC
abundance: .; len: 15; v_gene: TRBV10-2; j_gene: TRBJ2-5; d_gene: .; CDR3aa: CASSAGDYPQETQYF; CDR3nt: TGCGCCAGCAGTGCAGGTGACTACCCACAAGAGACCCAGTACTTC
abundance: .; len: 13; v_gene: TRBV5-4; j_gene: TRBJ1-2; d_gene: TRBD1; CDR3aa: CASSQDRDNGYTF; CDR3nt: TGTGCCAGCAGCCAGGACAGGGATAATGGCTACACCTTC
abundance: .; len: 15; v_gene: TRBV6-5; j_gene: TRBJ1-3; d_gene: .; CDR3aa: CASSYVEVSGNTIYF; CDR3nt: TGTGCCAGCAGTTACGTTGAGGTCTCTGGAAACACCATATATTTT
abundance: .; len: 14; v_gene: TRBV6-5; j_gene: TRBJ2-1; d_gene: TRBD1; CDR3aa: CASSYLGTGNEQFF; CDR3nt: TGTGCCAGCAGTTACCTAGGGACAGGCAATGAGCAGTTCTTC
abundance: .; len: 21; v_gene: TRBV4-3; j_gene: TRBJ2-2; d_gene: TRBD2; CDR3aa: CASSQDGSGLAGGPGTGELFF; CDR3nt: TGCGCCAGCAGCCAAGATGGTTCTGGACTAGCGGGGGGGCCCGGCACCGGGGAGCTGTTTTTT
abundance: .; len: 15; v_gene: TRBV18; j_gene: TRBJ1-1; d_gene: .; CDR3aa: CASSPIEGFNTEAFF; CDR3nt: TGTGCCAGCTCACCAATAGAGGGATTTAACACTGAAGCTTTCTTT
abundance: .; len: 14; v_gene: TRBV10-3; j_gene: TRBJ2-5; d_gene: .; CDR3aa: CAINGGRYQETQYF; CDR3nt: TGTGCCATCAACGGGGGGCGGTACCAAGAGACCCAGTACTTC
abundance: .; len: 15; v_gene: TRBV4-3; j_gene: TRBJ2-3; d_gene: .; CDR3aa: CASSQDPGREDTQYF; CDR3nt: TGCGCCAGCAGCCAAGATCCAGGCAGGGAAGATACGCAGTATTTT
abundance: .; len: 17; v_gene: TRBV5-1; j_gene: TRBJ2-3; d_gene: TRBD2; CDR3aa: CASSERIGLAGTDTQYF; CDR3nt: TGCGCCAGCAGCGAACGGATTGGACTAGCGGGCACAGATACGCAGTATTTT
abundance: .; len: 13; v_gene: TRBV7-8; j_gene: TRBJ1-1; d_gene: .; CDR3aa: CASSPTTNTEAFF; CDR3nt: TGTGCCAGCAGCCCCACTACGAACACTGAAGCTTTCTTT
abundance: .; len: 17; v_gene: TRBV28; j_gene: TRBJ2-3; d_gene: TRBD1; CDR3aa: CASSPLQGAPPRDTQYF; CDR3nt: TGTGCCAGCAGTCCCCTACAGGGGGCCCCCCCCCGTGATACGCAGTATTTT
abundance: .; len: 14; v_gene: TRBV7-9; j_gene: TRBJ1-2; d_gene: TRBD1; CDR3aa: CASSLGTGGYGYTF; CDR3nt: TGTGCCAGCAGCTTAGGGACAGGAGGCTATGGCTACACCTTC
abundance: .; len: 13; v_gene: TRBV12-3/TRBV12-4; j_gene: TRBJ1-5; d_gene: .; CDR3aa: CASSQGGNQPQHF; CDR3nt: TGTGCCAGCAGTCAAGGAGGCAATCAGCCCCAGCATTTT
abundance: .; len: 16; v_gene: TRBV5-1; j_gene: TRBJ2-7; d_gene: .; CDR3aa: CASSLVVTADSYEQYF; CDR3nt: TGCGCCAGCAGCTTGGTAGTCACAGCCGATTCCTACGAGCAGTACTTC
abundance: .; len: 14; v_gene: TRBV5-6; j_gene: TRBJ2-5; d_gene: TRBD1; CDR3aa: CAVERTGGGETQYF; CDR3nt: TGTGCCGTGGAGAGGACAGGGGGCGGAGAGACCCAGTACTTC
abundance: once; len: 12; v_gene: TRBV2; j_gene: TRBJ1-2; d_gene: .; CDR3aa: CASSRDPYGYTF; CDR3nt: TGTGCCAGCTCCAGGGATCCCTATGGCTACACCTTC
abundance: .; len: 12; v_gene: TRBV28; j_gene: TRBJ1-5; d_gene: .; CDR3aa: CAIDRNNQPQHF; CDR3nt: TGTGCCATCGACAGGAATAATCAGCCCCAGCATTTT
abundance: .; len: 19; v_gene: TRBV6-4; j_gene: TRBJ1-5; d_gene: TRBD1; CDR3aa: CASSSSGEQGARSNQPQHF; CDR3nt: TGTGCCAGCAGTTCCTCGGGGGAACAGGGGGCGCGGAGCAATCAGCCCCAGCATTTT
abundance: .; len: 15; v_gene: TRBV2; j_gene: TRBJ1-5; d_gene: .; CDR3aa: CASRSPGNSNQPQHF; CDR3nt: TGTGCCAGCAGATCGCCGGGGAATAGCAATCAGCCCCAGCATTTT
abundance: once; len: 16; v_gene: TRBV11-1; j_gene: TRBJ2-3; d_gene: .; CDR3aa: CASSLVTGSSTDTQYF; CDR3nt: TGTGCCAGCAGCTTAGTAACAGGCTCTAGCACAGATACGCAGTATTTT
abundance: .; len: 14; v_gene: TRBV5-1; j_gene: TRBJ2-1; d_gene: .; CDR3aa: CASSLGGSYNEQFF; CDR3nt: TGCGCCAGCAGCTTGGGAGGCTCCTACAATGAGCAGTTCTTC
abundance: .; len: 14; v_gene: TRBV6-2/TRBV6-3; j_gene: TRBJ1-2; d_gene: .; CDR3aa: CASSYSPTVGGYTF; CDR3nt: TGTGCCAGCAGTTACTCGCCAACAGTAGGAGGCTACACCTTC
abundance: .; len: 12; v_gene: TRBV7-9; j_gene: TRBJ1-1; d_gene: TRBD1; CDR3aa: CASSPGGTEAFF; CDR3nt: TGTGCCAGCAGCCCAGGGGGGACTGAAGCTTTCTTT
abundance: .; len: 16; v_gene: TRBV5-4; j_gene: TRBJ2-3; d_gene: TRBD2; CDR3aa: CASSWGGGLDTDTQYF; CDR3nt: TGTGCCAGCAGTTGGGGCGGGGGGCTTGACACAGATACGCAGTATTTT
abundance: few; len: 12; v_gene: TRBV25-1; j_gene: TRBJ1-1; d_gene: .; CDR3aa: CASGSKAGRAFF; CDR3nt: TGTGCCAGCGGCTCGAAAGCGGGGAGAGCTTTCTTT
abundance: .; len: 15; v_gene: TRBV2; j_gene: TRBJ2-5; d_gene: TRBD2; CDR3aa: CASSPGGGGVETQYF; CDR3nt: TGTGCCAGCAGTCCTGGCGGCGGGGGTGTTGAGACCCAGTACTTC
abundance: .; len: 19; v_gene: TRBV4-3; j_gene: TRBJ2-1; d_gene: .; CDR3aa: CASSQDKGVGARRYNEQFF; CDR3nt: TGCGCCAGCAGCCAAGATAAGGGGGTGGGGGCCAGGCGATACAATGAGCAGTTCTTC
abundance: .; len: 17; v_gene: TRBV2; j_gene: TRBJ2-3; d_gene: .; CDR3aa: CASRTGRGHPGTDTQYF; CDR3nt: TGTGCCAGCAGGACTGGGCGGGGGCATCCTGGCACAGATACGCAGTATTTT
abundance: .; len: 15; v_gene: TRBV27; j_gene: TRBJ1-2; d_gene: TRBD1; CDR3aa: CASSLTGIFNYGYTF; CDR3nt: TGTGCCAGCAGTTTGACAGGGATTTTCAACTATGGCTACACCTTC
abundance: .; len: 13; v_gene: TRBV12-3/TRBV12-4; j_gene: TRBJ1-2; d_gene: TRBD1; CDR3aa: CASSPGTGYGYTF; CDR3nt: TGTGCCAGCAGTCCGGGGACAGGTTATGGCTACACCTTC
abundance: .; len: 13; v_gene: TRBV6-5; j_gene: TRBJ1-4; d_gene: .; CDR3aa: CASRQGIWEKLFF; CDR3nt: TGTGCCAGCAGACAGGGTATTTGGGAAAAACTGTTTTTT
abundance: .; len: 15; v_gene: TRBV30; j_gene: TRBJ1-3; d_gene: TRBD1; CDR3aa: CAWTDRAHSGNTIYF; CDR3nt: TGTGCCTGGACTGACAGGGCCCACTCTGGAAACACCATATATTTT
abundance: .; len: 15; v_gene: TRBV27; j_gene: TRBJ2-7; d_gene: TRBD1; CDR3aa: CASRPSGTENYEQYF; CDR3nt: TGTGCCAGCAGACCCTCAGGGACAGAGAATTACGAGCAGTACTTC
abundance: .; len: 14; v_gene: TRBV4-2; j_gene: TRBJ2-5; d_gene: .; CDR3aa: CASSQGSRQETQYF; CDR3nt: TGTGCCAGCAGCCAAGGGTCTAGACAAGAGACCCAGTACTTC
abundance: once; len: 17; v_gene: TRBV4-3; j_gene: TRBJ2-5; d_gene: TRBD1; CDR3aa: CASSQHLGTGTIETQYF; CDR3nt: TGCGCCAGCAGCCAACATCTCGGGACAGGGACTATAGAGACCCAGTACTTC
abundance: .; len: 14; v_gene: TRBV6-5; j_gene: TRBJ2-7; d_gene: .; CDR3aa: CASRVSGSGYEQYF; CDR3nt: TGTGCCAGCAGGGTATCCGGGTCGGGCTACGAGCAGTACTTC